This TCR beta chain was obtained from a study of T cell responses to AZD1222 COVID-19 vaccine. V lost 4 bases and J lost 7; bases outside the gene matches: 5. CDR3 length: 14 amino acids. Germline V gene lookup returns CDR1 SGHRS and CDR2 YFSETQ. Pooling of second doses given at about 4 or about 12 weeks was done. TCRdb's table, derived via immunoSEQ multiplex PCR, lists solely in-frame clones and lacks some. The sample includes about 150,000 clones, roughly 90% of them seen just once. This clone was found once. The origin of this receptor is an adult who received the AZD1222 COVID-19 vaccine. The sample here was peripheral blood, taken 28 days after the second AZD1222 dose. The chain couples TRBV5-1 to TRBJ1-6; 7 bases match TRBD1. The CDR3 loop is CASSQGTANSPLHF. The CDR3 nucleotides read TGCGCCAGCAGCCAAGGGACAGCCAATTCACCCCTCCACTTT.